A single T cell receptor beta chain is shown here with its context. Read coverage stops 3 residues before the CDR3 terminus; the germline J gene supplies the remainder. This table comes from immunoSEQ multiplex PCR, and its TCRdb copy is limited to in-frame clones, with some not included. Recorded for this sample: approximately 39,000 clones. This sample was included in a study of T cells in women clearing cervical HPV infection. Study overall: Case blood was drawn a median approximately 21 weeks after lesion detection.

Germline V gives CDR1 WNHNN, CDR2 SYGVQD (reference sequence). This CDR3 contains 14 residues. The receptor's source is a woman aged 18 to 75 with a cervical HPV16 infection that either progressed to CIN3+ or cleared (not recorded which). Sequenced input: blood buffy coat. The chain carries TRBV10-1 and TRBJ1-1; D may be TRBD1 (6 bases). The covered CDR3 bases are TGCGCCAGCAATGAACCGCCAGGGGTGCCCAGA. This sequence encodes CASNEPPGVPR. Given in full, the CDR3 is CASNEPPGVPRAFF.